This is a list of T cell receptor beta chains from one sample in a study of CD8 T cells in ankylosing spondylitis. One entry per CDR3 protein results from TCRdb running MiXCR on the 5' RACE reads. This table has 750,000 to 850,000 distinct CDR3 sequences, about an eighth appearing once. The sequenced sample consisted of blood, either unsorted or a sorted T cell fraction (not recorded which). These receptors came from a male donor with ankylosing spondylitis. CDR3s include the opening cysteine and the closing phenylalanine or tryptophan. A D gene is named only where the DNA matches it firmly. Clone sizes are given selectively: once, few, many, or a class where the clone is expanded.

d_call clone_size j_call v_call cdr3_nt cdr3_aa
- - TRBJ1-3 TRBV7-9 TGTGCCAGCAGCAAACAGATCTCTGGAAACACCATATATTTT CASSKQISGNTIYF
- - TRBJ2-3 TRBV5-6 TGTGCCAGCAGCCTACTAGACTCAGATACGCAGTATTTT CASSLLDSDTQYF
- - TRBJ2-5 TRBV6-5 TGTGCCAGCAGTTACTCAGGTGGACACGGCGAGACCCAGTACTTC CASSYSGGHGETQYF
- many TRBJ1-2 TRBV12-3/TRBV12-4 TGTGCCAGCAGGACGTGGGATGGCTACACCTTC CASRTWDGYTF
TRBD1 few TRBJ1-5 TRBV9 TGTGCCAGCAGCGTAGGGACAGGTCCACCCCAGCATTTT CASSVGTGPPQHF
- - TRBJ2-2 TRBV20-1 TGCAGTGCTAAACAGACTCCCAGGACCGGGGAGCTGTTTTTT CSAKQTPRTGELFF
- many TRBJ2-7 TRBV11-2 TGTGCCAGCAGCTTGTTTCCGTCGGCATTGTCGCCTATCTACGAGCAGTACTTC CASSLFPSALSPIYEQYF
- - TRBJ1-4 TRBV3-1 TGTGCCAGCAGCCAAGCGGCTTCTAATGAAAAACTGTTTTTT CASSQAASNEKLFF
- - TRBJ2-2 TRBV5-6 TGTGCCAGCAGCTTGGCCTTGAGGGGCACCGGGGAGCTGTTTTTT CASSLALRGTGELFF
- - TRBJ2-4 TRBV11-2 TGTGCCAGCAGCTCCCTTTCGGGGACTAAAAACATTCAGTACTTC CASSSLSGTKNIQYF
- few TRBJ2-1 TRBV5-1 TGCGCCAGCAGCTCGGGCCCCGGCTCGGACAATGAGCAGTTCTTC CASSSGPGSDNEQFF
- few TRBJ2-1 TRBV5-1 TGCGCCAGCAGCCCGGACTTGAGCGGGACATACAATGAGCAGTTCTTC CASSPDLSGTYNEQFF
- many TRBJ1-4 TRBV7-2 TGTGCCAGCAGCGGGGAGTATGCAACTAATGAAAAACTGTTTTTT CASSGEYATNEKLFF
TRBD1 few TRBJ1-5 TRBV15 TGTGCCACCAGCGCTAGACAGGGGGCACAGCCCCAGCATTTT CATSARQGAQPQHF
- few TRBJ2-4 TRBV6-5 TGTGCCAGCAGTTACGGGCCAGGGGATTTTGGCAAAAACATTCAGTACTTC CASSYGPGDFGKNIQYF
TRBD2 - TRBJ2-5 TRBV20-1 TGCAGTGCTAGAGTTCCGCGGGGGAGTCGAGAGACCCAGTACTTC CSARVPRGSRETQYF
TRBD2 - TRBJ2-1 TRBV20-1 TGCAGTGCTAGAAAGGCAGCGGGAGGGGACAATGAGCAGTTCTTC CSARKAAGGDNEQFF
- - TRBJ2-5 TRBV28 TGTGCCAGCAAGGGACTCACACTTTGGGAGACCCAGTACTTC CASKGLTLWETQYF
- - TRBJ1-3 TRBV29-1 TGCAGCGTTTCGGGGAGTCCCTCTGGAAACACCATATATTTT CSVSGSPSGNTIYF
- - TRBJ2-5 TRBV28 TGTGCCAGCAGCTTAATCCCATGGGGGGCAGAAGAGACCCAGTACTTC CASSLIPWGAEETQYF
- few TRBJ2-1 TRBV20-1 TGCAGTGCTACCCGAGGAGCGGGCTCCTACAATGAGCAGTTCTTC CSATRGAGSYNEQFF
- - TRBJ1-5 TRBV18 TGTGCCAGCTCACCTACTGCCTCCCAGCCCCAGCATTTT CASSPTASQPQHF
- - TRBJ1-1 TRBV15 TGTGCCACCAGCAGAGGTTTAGGTTACACTGAAGCTTTCTTT CATSRGLGYTEAFF
TRBD2 - TRBJ2-3 TRBV4-3 TGCGCCAGCAGCCAAGATTACGGGAGGGGTCGGGATACGCAGTATTTT CASSQDYGRGRDTQYF
TRBD2 few TRBJ2-5 TRBV5-1 TGCGCCAGCAGCTTGGCGACTAGCGGCGGGGAGACCCAGTACTTC CASSLATSGGETQYF
- - TRBJ1-3 TRBV20-1 TGCAGTGCTAGAGTGGCGCTCGAGGGCACCATATATTTT CSARVALEGTIYF
TRBD1 - TRBJ2-5 TRBV20-1 TGCAGTGCTAGACGCGTCTGGACAGGAGAGACCCAGTACTTC CSARRVWTGETQYF
TRBD1 few TRBJ1-3 TRBV5-1 TGCGCCAGCAGCTTGGGGACAGGCTTCTCTGGAAACACCATATATTTT CASSLGTGFSGNTIYF
- few TRBJ1-1 TRBV15 TGTGCCACCAGCAGAGATCCCAGACATCTTGAAGCTTTCTTT CATSRDPRHLEAFF
- few TRBJ1-1 TRBV5-1 TGCGCCAGCAGCTTGGATACCAGGGGAGGAACTGAAGCTTTCTTT CASSLDTRGGTEAFF
TRBD2 few TRBJ2-3 TRBV7-6 TGTGCCAGCAGCGTGCTAACTAGCGGCACAGATACGCAGTATTTT CASSVLTSGTDTQYF
- few TRBJ2-7 TRBV24-1 TGTGCCACCAGTGACCCCACTAGATCCTACGAGCAGTACTTC CATSDPTRSYEQYF
- many TRBJ2-7 TRBV7-9 TGTGCCAGCAGCTTACTCCACGAGCAGTACTTC CASSLLHEQYF
TRBD1 few TRBJ2-1 TRBV7-2 TGTGCCAGCAGCCGTGACAGGGTAGGTGAGCAGTTCTTC CASSRDRVGEQFF
- few TRBJ2-1 TRBV28 TGTGCCAGCAGTCGAGTCTGGGGCGGTGAGCAGTTCTTC CASSRVWGGEQFF
- - TRBJ2-5 TRBV7-9 TGTGCCAGTCAGGGAGGAGGAGAGACCCAGTACTTC CASQGGGETQYF
- many TRBJ1-1 TRBV12-3/TRBV12-4 TGTGCCAGCAGTTCAAGGTCCCGAAGGACTGAAGCTTTCTTT CASSSRSRRTEAFF
- many TRBJ2-3 TRBV29-1 TGCAGCGCTGCCCCCGGGGCTACAGATACGCAGTATTTT CSAAPGATDTQYF
TRBD2 few TRBJ2-3 TRBV5-1 TGCGCCAGCAGCTTTACTAGCGGGGCTCTATACCGCACAGATACGCAGTATTTT CASSFTSGALYRTDTQYF
- many TRBJ2-3 TRBV29-1 TGCAGCGTAGGGAGGTCTCCCTTGGATACGCAGTATTTT CSVGRSPLDTQYF
- many TRBJ2-1 TRBV7-2 TGTGCCAGCAGCTCAGGCGGAATTTACAATGAGCAGTTCTTC CASSSGGIYNEQFF
- few TRBJ1-6 TRBV10-3 TGTGCCACCTCGCTTCCGACCGGGCCAAATTCACCCCTCCACTTT CATSLPTGPNSPLHF
- - TRBJ2-1 TRBV18 TGTGCCAGCTCACCACCGCGGGGTCTTTATAGCGAGCAGTTCTTC CASSPPRGLYSEQFF
- few TRBJ1-1 TRBV7-2 TGTGCCAGCAGCTTAGTAATATCAGGGAACACTGAAGCTTTCTTT CASSLVISGNTEAFF
- - TRBJ1-1 TRBV6-1 TGTGCCAGTAACCTAGGGATGACAGGCACTGAAGCTTTCTTT CASNLGMTGTEAFF
TRBD1 - TRBJ2-2 TRBV6-5 TGTGCCAGCAGTTTCAGGACTGGAGGACAGGGTCGGTTATCGGGGGAGCTGTTTTTT CASSFRTGGQGRLSGELFF
- - TRBJ2-7 TRBV20-1 TGCAGTGTTCAGGACACCCGCTCCTACGAGCAGTACTTC CSVQDTRSYEQYF
- - TRBJ1-6 TRBV15 TGTGCCACCAGCAGAGTAAAGGGGACTTCACCCCTCCACTTT CATSRVKGTSPLHF
- many TRBJ2-3 TRBV9 TGTGCCAGCAGCGTAGCTACAGATACGCAGTATTTT CASSVATDTQYF
TRBD2 - TRBJ2-5 TRBV5-1 TGCGCCAGCAGGCCAATGACTAGCGGGGGTGAGACCCAGTACTTC CASRPMTSGGETQYF
- - TRBJ1-1 TRBV12-3/TRBV12-4 TGTGCCAGCAGTTTGGGAAGCGAGACGAACACTGAAGCTTTCTTT CASSLGSETNTEAFF
- few TRBJ2-5 TRBV28 TGTGCCAGCAGTTCCCTAAAACTTAGGAGGGAGACCCAGTACTTC CASSSLKLRRETQYF
- many TRBJ1-1 TRBV2 TGTGCCAGCAGTTCCGCCGGGGCGAACACTGAAGCTTTCTTT CASSSAGANTEAFF
- - TRBJ2-3 TRBV18 TGTGCCAGCTCACCTGCGCTATTCGGGGCAGATACGCAGTATTTT CASSPALFGADTQYF
- few TRBJ1-2 TRBV20-1 TGCAGTGCTAGAGAGGGGGAAACCTATGGCTACACCTTC CSAREGETYGYTF
- - TRBJ1-5 TRBV28 TGTGCCAGCAGTTTGTATGCAGGGTTCGAGCATTTT CASSLYAGFEHF
- - TRBJ2-5 TRBV20-1 TGCAGTGCTACCGCCGGGCCCAGGCGGGAGACCCAGTACTTC CSATAGPRRETQYF
TRBD2 - TRBJ2-4 TRBV12-3/TRBV12-4 TGTGCCAGCAGACCTACTAGCGCGGGGGTCATTCAGTACTTC CASRPTSAGVIQYF
- - TRBJ2-7 TRBV5-1 TGCGCCAGCAGACTGGGCCCGGAGAGATGGCAGTACTTC CASRLGPERWQYF